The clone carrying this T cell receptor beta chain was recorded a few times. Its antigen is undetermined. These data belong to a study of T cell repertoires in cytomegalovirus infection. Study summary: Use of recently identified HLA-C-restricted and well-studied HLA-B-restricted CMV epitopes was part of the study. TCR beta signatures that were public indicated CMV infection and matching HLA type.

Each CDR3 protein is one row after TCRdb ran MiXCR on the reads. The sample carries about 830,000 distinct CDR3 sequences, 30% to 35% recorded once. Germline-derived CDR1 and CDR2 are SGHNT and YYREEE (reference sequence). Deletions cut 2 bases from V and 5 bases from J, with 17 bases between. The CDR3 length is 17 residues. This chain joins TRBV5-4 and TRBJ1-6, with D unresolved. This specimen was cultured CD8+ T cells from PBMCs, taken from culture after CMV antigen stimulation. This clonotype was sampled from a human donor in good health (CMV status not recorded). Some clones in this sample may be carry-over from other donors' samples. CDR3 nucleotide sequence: TGTGCCAGCAGCTTTACCTGGCGGGTTACCGATAATTCACCCCTCCACTTT. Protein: CASSFTWRVTDNSPLHF.